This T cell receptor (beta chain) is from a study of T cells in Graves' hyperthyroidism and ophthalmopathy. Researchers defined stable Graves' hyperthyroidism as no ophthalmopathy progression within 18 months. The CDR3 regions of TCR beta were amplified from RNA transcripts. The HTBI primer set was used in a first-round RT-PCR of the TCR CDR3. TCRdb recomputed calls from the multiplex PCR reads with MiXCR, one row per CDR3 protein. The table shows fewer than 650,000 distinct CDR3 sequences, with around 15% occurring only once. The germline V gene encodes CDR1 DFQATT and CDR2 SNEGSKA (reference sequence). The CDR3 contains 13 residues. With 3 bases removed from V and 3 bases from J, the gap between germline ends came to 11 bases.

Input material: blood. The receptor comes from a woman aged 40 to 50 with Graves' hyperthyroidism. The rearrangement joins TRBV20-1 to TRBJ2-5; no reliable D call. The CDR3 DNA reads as TGCAGTGCTAGGGCCAGCGCTAAAGAGACCCAGTACTTC. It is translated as CSARASAKETQYF.